The clone carrying this TCR beta chain was recorded at least ten times. What it recognizes is unknown. The sample is drawn from a study of breast tumors, draining lymph nodes, adjacent tissues. The study's findings and limits: Tumor T cell lymph node origin was a supported hypothesis, not proven. Most tumor T cells seemingly derive from lymph node, then expand in tumor.

TCRdb used MiXCR to reprocess the multiplex PCR reads, holding one entry per CDR3 protein. The repertoire holds more than 250,000 distinct CDR3 sequences, with around 30% as singletons. Samples came from axillary lymph nodes draining the breast cancer. This CDR3 region has 12 residues. V lost 6 bases and J 4 bases, leaving 12 bases between the germline ends. The germline gives CDR1 DFQATT, CDR2 SNEGSKA (reference sequence). The J gene is TRBJ1-2, the V gene TRBV20-1; tentatively, D is TRBD1 (5 bases). Material for sequencing was axillary lymph node tissue. The receptor's source is a female donor with breast cancer. Some clones in this sample may be carry-over from other donors' samples. The CDR3 spells CSATSGFYGYTF. In DNA, the CDR3 is TGCAGTGCAACGTCAGGGTTCTATGGCTACACCTTC.